These 6 T cell receptor beta chains were all obtained from the same sample, sequenced in a study of cytomegalovirus exposure and HLA in healthy donors. Assay used: immunoSEQ multiplex PCR; TCRdb lists only in-frame clones, some missing. The sample lists under 300,000 clones; more than 75% were seen once. Sequenced input: PBMCs. Receptor source: a woman in her 30s in good health and CMV-seropositive.

The CDR3 is CASSEAQLGAHEQYF. CDR3 coding DNA: TGTGCCAGCAGTGAAGCGCAATTGGGGGCCCACGAGCAGTACTTC. The chain has TRBV6-1 and TRBJ2-7; possibly TRBD1 for D (6 bases). Germline V gene sequence: CDR1 MNHNS, CDR2 SASEGT. There are 15 residues in the CDR3. Trimming left V 0 bases short and J 5 bases short, with 14 bases between.

This clone appeared a single time. J is TRBJ2-1 and V is TRBV30; TRBD2 aligns across 7 bases. Trimming cost V 4 bases and J 4 bases; bases outside gene matches: 1. The CDR3 is 12 amino acids. CDR1 and CDR2 from the germline V gene are GTSNPN and SVGIG (reference sequence). The CDR3 DNA is TGTGCCTGGACTAGCGGTTACAATGAGCAGTTCTTC. It encodes CAWTSGYNEQFF.

The rearrangement links TRBV5-4 to TRBJ2-2; 8 bases map to TRBD1. Trimming cost V 4 bases and J 1 base; bases outside gene matches: 9. Germline CDR1 is SGHNT and CDR2 is YYREEE (reference sequence). The CDR3 sequence is 17 residues long. Written as DNA, the CDR3 is TGTGCCAGCAGCAGCGACCAGGGGGCGCGGAACACCGGGGAGCTGTTTTTT. This codes for CASSSDQGARNTGELFF.

This clone has a handful of counts. V is TRBV28 and J is TRBJ1-2; 8 bases are shared with TRBD1. Germline CDR1 is MDHEN and CDR2 is SYDVKM. The CDR3 extends over 13 amino acids. With V trimmed by 6 bases and J by 5 bases, 5 bases remained unmatched. Here the CDR3 DNA reads TGTGCCAGCAGGGTGGGACAGGATTATGGCTACACCTTC. Translating it yields CASRVGQDYGYTF.

The chain has TRBV27 and TRBJ2-3, with 10 nucleotides matching TRBD2. The CDR3 sequence is 14 residues long. Germline V gives CDR1 MNHEY, CDR2 SMNVEV (reference sequence). V lost 5 bases, J lost 11 bases, and 10 bases stayed unmatched. This CDR3 is CASSIAGGTVGQYF. In nucleotides, the CDR3 is TGTGCCAGCAGTATAGCGGGAGGTACCGTCGGGCAGTATTTT.

This chain connects TRBV19 to TRBJ1-1; the D is unclear. The length of the CDR3 is 12 residues. The V and J ends lost 3 bases and 5 bases respectively, with 7 bases between them. The germline V gene has CDR1 LNHDA and CDR2 SQIVND (reference sequence). The DNA of the CDR3 is TGTGCCAGTAGTATCCCCGGGACTGAAGCTTTCTTT. Translating it yields CASSIPGTEAFF.